Listed here are 29 T cell receptor beta chains from one sample, sequenced in a study of blood T cells in healthy people across ages (dated by TCRdb to 2015 to 2017). Libraries were prepared through 5' RACE. The reads were generated on an Illumina HiSeq 2500. A second PCR of roughly 7 to 11 cycles was run with a J-beta primer mix and a sample-barcoded 5' primer. TCRdb handled the public reads itself, with Q25 trimming in fastp and clone calling in MiXCR, and kept productive beta chains. Each CDR3 protein appears once, grouped with its most common genes and DNA. Here the sample has 700,000 to 850,000 distinct CDR3 sequences; under 40% occur a single time. The top ten clonotypes cover under 15% of the sample. Sequencing input: blood. These receptors were taken from a young man in good health.

This clonotype was seen a single time. J is TRBJ1-1 and V is TRBV6-1; D gene ambiguous. Germline CDR1 and CDR2: MNHNS and SASEGT. The V end was cut by 8 bases, the J end by 5 bases, with 15 bases between. The CDR3 runs 13 residues. CDR3 DNA sequence: TGTGCCAGCGCAAGATTACCGCAGACTGAAGCTTTCTTT. Protein product: CASARLPQTEAFF.

This sequence joins TRBV6-2 or TRBV6-3 and TRBJ2-1; weak D call: TRBD2 (5 bases). The CDR3 consists of 15 residues. With 5 bases removed from V and 2 bases from J, the gap between germline ends came to 13 bases. CDR1 MNHEY and CDR2 SVGEGT come from the germline V gene. CDR3 bases: TGTGCCAGCAGTCACCGAGCCGGGGCCTACAATGAGCAGTTCTTC. It specifies CASSHRAGAYNEQFF.

V usage is TRBV12-3 or TRBV12-4 and J usage is TRBJ1-5, with a possible D match to TRBD1 (5 bases). The CDR3 has 15 residues. With 5 bases removed from V and 6 bases from J, the gap between germline ends came to 17 bases. Here the CDR3 reads CASSPGGTAGQPQHF. CDR3 coding DNA: TGTGCCAGCAGTCCAGGAGGGACGGCGGGTCAGCCCCAGCATTTT.

As for this clonotype: One end of the junction fails to match germline, which may point to a read error. The chain combines TRBV10-3 with TRBJ2-1; unclear D gene. Germline V gene lookup returns CDR1 ENHRY and CDR2 SYGVKD. This CDR3 is 13 amino acids long. Here the CDR3 DNA reads TGTGCCAGCAGTGAGCCTGCTTCCTACGAGCAGTTCTTC. Translating it yields CASSEPASYEQFF.

This clonotype has ten or more counts. This chain connects TRBV20-1 to TRBJ2-5, with 7 nucleotides matching TRBD1. Germline values: CDR1 DFQATT, CDR2 SNEGSKA (reference sequence). V was pared by 4 bases and J by 2 bases, with 4 bases of the junction left unmatched. There are 13 residues in the CDR3. CDR3 in DNA: TGCAGTGCTATGGGACAGAGACAAGAGACCCAGTACTTC. Translating gives CSAMGQRQETQYF.

Here the CDR3 DNA reads TGTGCCAGCAGCTTAAGGGGCCTCTCCGAGGATACGCAGTATTTT. It is translated as CASSLRGLSEDTQYF. This chain uses TRBV7-3 with TRBJ2-3; a weak D match, TRBD1 (5 bases). Trimming removed 1 base from V and 6 bases from J, with 14 bases in between. Germline V lookup: CDR1 SGHTA, CDR2 FQGTGA. This CDR3 has 15 residues.

V and J are TRBV12-3 or TRBV12-4 and TRBJ2-6; TRBD2 might be the D (5 bases). Between the trimmed V and J ends, which lost 10 bases and 1 base, there was a span of 17 bases. The CDR3 totals 16 residues. This CDR3 is CATRGLGRSGANVLTF. Written as DNA, the CDR3 is TGTGCCACGAGAGGACTGGGCAGGTCTGGGGCCAACGTCCTGACTTTC.

The rearrangement links TRBV2 to TRBJ1-4, with unresolved D. The CDR3 covers 12 residues. Trimming cost V 4 bases and J 8 bases, with 8 bases left between them. CDR1 SNHLY and CDR2 FYNNEI come from the germline V gene. CDR3 sequence: CASSALGEKLFF. Written as DNA, the CDR3 is TGTGCCAGCAGTGCCTTGGGCGAAAAACTGTTTTTT.

This clonotype came up many times. The V call is TRBV7-2, the J call TRBJ2-3, with 10 positions matching TRBD2. This CDR3 region has 15 residues. CDR1 and CDR2 (germline): SGHTA, FQGNSA. J was trimmed by 4 bases and V by 2 bases; bases with no gene match: 3. The CDR3 region has the DNA TGTGCCAGCAGCTTAAACAGCGGGGGGGCAGATACGCAGTATTTT. Protein: CASSLNSGGADTQYF.

There are a few counts of this clonotype. The V and J genes are TRBV6-4 and TRBJ1-6, with TRBD1 matching 7 bases. V was clipped by 6 bases and J by 9 bases; unmatched bases: 11. The CDR3 is made up of 15 amino acids. Germline loops: CDR1 MRHNA, CDR2 SNTAGT. In DNA form, the CDR3 reads TGTGCCAGCAGCCTCGACGGGACAGCTGGTTCACCCCTCCACTTT. It is translated as CASSLDGTAGSPLHF.

J is TRBJ2-3 and V is TRBV6-2 or TRBV6-3, with no clear D. Germline V CDR1 and CDR2: MNHEY, SVGEGT. This CDR3 has 14 amino acids. The V gene lost 3 bases and the J gene lost 5 bases, with 12 bases spanning the gap. The CDR3 nucleotides are TGTGCCAGCAGTTATCTCTTGACAAAAGATACGCAGTATTTT. Protein product: CASSYLLTKDTQYF.

This clonotype turned up a few times. The chain recombines TRBV12-3 or TRBV12-4 with TRBJ2-3; D possibly corresponds to TRBD1 (5 bases). V was pared by 6 bases and J by 2 bases, with 12 bases between. This CDR3 has 14 amino acids. CDR3 in amino acids: CASSPKTVTDTQYF. CDR3 nucleotide sequence: TGTGCCAGCAGCCCTAAGACAGTCACAGATACGCAGTATTTT.

The chain employs TRBV3-1 and TRBJ1-5, with 10 bases lining up with TRBD1. Trimming took 4 bases from V and 5 from J; bases not matched to a gene: 5. Germline loops: CDR1 LGHDT, CDR2 YNNKEL (reference sequence). CDR3 size: 15 residues. For the CDR3, the DNA is TGTGCCAGCAGCCCCGGGACAGGGGAGGATCAGCCCCAGCATTTT. Translating it yields CASSPGTGEDQPQHF.

This clonotype was recorded many times. The chain joins TRBV7-2 to TRBJ2-5; 8 nucleotides match TRBD1. The J call may be faulty, since TRBJ2-7 better matches the DNA end. Germline V lookup: CDR1 SGHTA, CDR2 FQGNSA. The CDR3 loop spans 14 amino acids. The CDR3 sequence: CASSLQGARNEQYF. In DNA form, the CDR3 reads TGTGCCAGCAGCCTCCAGGGGGCAAGGAACGAGCAGTACTTC.

This clonotype was counted at least ten times. V is TRBV5-1 and J is TRBJ2-7; 10 nucleotides agree with TRBD1. V was pared by 5 bases and J by 4 bases, with 6 bases of the junction left unmatched. Germline-derived CDR1 and CDR2 are SGHRS and YFSETQ. The CDR3 contains 14 residues. This CDR3 reads CASSTGTGEYEQYF. The CDR3, as DNA: TGCGCCAGCAGTACCGGGACAGGGGAGTACGAGCAGTACTTC.

V is TRBV7-2 and J is TRBJ1-1; D possibly corresponds to TRBD1 (5 bases). With 6 bases removed from V and 0 bases from J, the gap between germline ends came to 17 bases. The length of the CDR3 is 16 residues. Germline assignment: CDR1 SGHTA and CDR2 FQGNSA. The CDR3 region is CASSPGRLLMNTEAFF. The CDR3 DNA reads as TGTGCCAGCAGTCCGGGGCGCTTACTTATGAACACTGAAGCTTTCTTT.

This clonotype showed up just a few times. The chain uses TRBV4-1 and TRBJ2-1, with a tentative D call TRBD2 (5 bases). V was clipped by 0 bases and J by 2 bases, with 17 bases between them. The CDR3 loop spans 18 amino acids. Germline lookup yields CDR1 MGHRA and CDR2 YSYEKL. The CDR3 coding sequence is TGCGCCAGCAGCCAAGATAGGGTACGGACTGCCACCTACAATGAGCAGTTCTTC. The encoded protein is CASSQDRVRTATYNEQFF.

The chain has TRBV20-1 and TRBJ2-7; D tentatively reads TRBD1 or TRBD2 (5 bases each). The germline gives CDR1 DFQATT, CDR2 SNEGSKA (reference sequence). V lost 1 base and J lost 0, with 13 bases in between. The CDR3 is 15 amino acids. The CDR3 protein is CSARVLVGDSYEQYF. In DNA form, the CDR3 reads TGCAGTGCTAGAGTTTTGGTGGGGGACTCCTACGAGCAGTACTTC.

With respect to this clonotype: At one boundary the junction diverges from the germline segment, which might be a read error. V is TRBV4-1 and J is TRBJ2-3; 7 bases match TRBD1. Looked up from germline, CDR1 is MGHRA and CDR2 is YSYEKL. This CDR3 contains 16 residues. The CDR3 here is CANSHRRDRATDTQYF. For the CDR3, the DNA is TGCGCCAACAGCCACCGCCGGGACAGAGCCACAGATACGCAGTATTTT.

The chain is built from TRBV27 and TRBJ2-7; 7 nucleotides align to TRBD2. The CDR3 contains 14 residues. After removal of 7 bases from V and 3 bases from J, the junction contained 9 bases not matched to a gene. The germline V gene has CDR1 MNHEY and CDR2 SMNVEV (reference sequence). In DNA, the CDR3 is TGTGCCAGCACCCTTACAGCGGGGAGCTACGAGCAGTACTTC. This translates into CASTLTAGSYEQYF.

The chain uses TRBV5-1 and TRBJ1-1; TRBD1 matches 8 bases. After removal of 3 bases from V and 8 bases from J, the junction contained 3 bases not matched to a gene. This CDR3 is 12 amino acids long. Germline values: CDR1 SGHRS, CDR2 YFSETQ. The DNA for the CDR3 is TGCGCCAGCAGCTCCCAGGGGGCGGAAGCTTTCTTT. Residues: CASSSQGAEAFF.

This clonotype was seen a few times. The chain has TRBV28 and TRBJ2-6; maybe TRBD1 (6 bases). Trimming left V 6 bases short and J 1 base short, with 13 bases between. The CDR3 spans 16 residues. Germline assignment: CDR1 MDHEN and CDR2 SYDVKM. CDR3 loop: CASSSDTGSGANVLTF. CDR3 DNA: TGTGCCAGCAGCTCGGATACAGGGTCTGGGGCCAACGTCCTGACTTTC.

Worth noting for this clonotype: A much larger clone is a single base away; this may be a read error. The gene calls are TRBV6-6 and TRBJ2-7, with D hard to call. This CDR3 comprises 13 residues. The V end was cut by 2 bases, the J end by 7 bases, with 12 bases between. Germline CDR1 reads MNHNY; CDR2 reads SVGAGI (reference sequence). CDR3 residues: CASSYTTYNEQYF. The CDR3 DNA follows: TGTGCCAGCAGTTACACGACCTACAATGAGCAGTACTTC.

This clonotype was picked up a small number of times. The chain uses TRBV20-1 and TRBJ2-1; D remains ambiguous. This CDR3 spans 11 amino acids. Germline V gives CDR1 DFQATT, CDR2 SNEGSKA (reference sequence). V was cut by 3 bases and J by 3 bases, with 3 bases left in between. CDR3 coding DNA: TGCAGTGCTAGGAGCTACAATGAGCAGTTCTTC. Its protein product is CSARSYNEQFF.

The rearrangement joins TRBV6-2 or TRBV6-3 to TRBJ1-5; possibly TRBD1 for D (5 bases). CDR3 length: 16 amino acids. From germline, CDR1 is MNHEY and CDR2 SVGEGT. Trimming stripped 8 bases from V and 2 bases from J, with 19 bases between. The CDR3 nucleotides read TGTGCCAGCCGGAGCCGGGGCGTAACGGGCAATCAGCCCCAGCATTTT. It yields the protein CASRSRGVTGNQPQHF.

This clonotype was observed a few times. This chain uses TRBV11-1 with TRBJ2-7, with 10 bases that match TRBD1. This CDR3 is built from 14 residues. V was pared by 6 bases and J by 2 bases, with 4 bases of the junction left unmatched. Per the germline V gene, CDR1 is SGHAT and CDR2 is FQDESV (reference sequence). This CDR3 is CASSGTGVPYEQYF. DNA of the CDR3: TGTGCCAGCAGTGGGACAGGGGTTCCCTACGAGCAGTACTTC.

V usage is TRBV2 and J usage is TRBJ2-3, with D possibly TRBD1 on 5 matching bases. Trimming cost V 3 bases and J 2 bases, with 18 bases left between them. Germline lookup yields CDR1 SNHLY and CDR2 FYNNEI. There are 17 residues in the CDR3. The CDR3 loop is CASSEDADSSYTDTQYF. DNA of the CDR3: TGTGCCAGCAGTGAGGATGCCGACAGCTCCTACACAGATACGCAGTATTTT. Full variable domain (outside the CDR3, taken from reference TRBV2 and TRBJ2-3): EPEVTQTPSHQVTQMGQEVILRCVPISNHLYFYWYRQILGQKVEFLVSFYNNEISEKSEIFDDQFSVERPDGSNFTLKIRSTKLEDSAMYFCASSEDADSSYTDTQYFGPGTRLTVL.

The chain carries TRBV12-3 or TRBV12-4 and TRBJ1-2, with a weak D call TRBD1 (5 bases). This CDR3 spans 15 amino acids. Trimming left V 6 bases short and J 2 bases short, with 16 bases between. The chain's CDR3 is CASSSAGRENYGYTF. The CDR3 nucleotides read TGTGCCAGCAGCTCTGCGGGACGAGAAAACTATGGCTACACCTTC.

With respect to this clonotype: With a much larger clone just one base away, this may be a read error. The chain employs TRBV12-3 or TRBV12-4 and TRBJ2-1; tentatively, D is TRBD2 (6 bases). The J call may be mistaken, given a closer DNA end match to TRBJ2-7. The CDR3 has 16 amino acids. In nucleotides, the CDR3 is TGTGCCAGCAGTTTTCAGGGCGGGGCCGCTTTCAATGAGCAGTACTTC. It specifies CASSFQGGAAFNEQYF.